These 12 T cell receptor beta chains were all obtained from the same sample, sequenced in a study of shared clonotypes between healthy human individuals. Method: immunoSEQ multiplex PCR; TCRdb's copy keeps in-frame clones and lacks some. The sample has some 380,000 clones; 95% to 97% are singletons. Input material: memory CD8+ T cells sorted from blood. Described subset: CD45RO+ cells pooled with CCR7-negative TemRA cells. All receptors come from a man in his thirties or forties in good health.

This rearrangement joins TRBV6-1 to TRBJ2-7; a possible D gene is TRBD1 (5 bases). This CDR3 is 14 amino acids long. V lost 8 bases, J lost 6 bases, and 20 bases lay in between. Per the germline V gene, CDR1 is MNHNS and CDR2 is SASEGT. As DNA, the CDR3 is TGTGCCAGCTCGGGTTACAGGTGGGCTGGCGAGCAGTACTTC. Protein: CASSGYRWAGEQYF.

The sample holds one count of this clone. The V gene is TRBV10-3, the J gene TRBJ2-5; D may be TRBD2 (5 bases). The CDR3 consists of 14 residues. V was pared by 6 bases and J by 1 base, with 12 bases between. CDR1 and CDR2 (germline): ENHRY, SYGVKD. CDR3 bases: TGTGCCATCAGCGAGGGCCCGCCCCAAGAGACCCAGTACTTC. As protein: CAISEGPPQETQYF.

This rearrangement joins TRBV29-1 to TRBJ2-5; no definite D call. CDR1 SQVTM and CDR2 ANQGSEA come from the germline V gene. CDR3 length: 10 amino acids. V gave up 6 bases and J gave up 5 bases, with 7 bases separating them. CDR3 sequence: CSVVKETQYF. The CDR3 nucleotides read TGCAGCGTAGTAAAGGAGACCCAGTACTTC.

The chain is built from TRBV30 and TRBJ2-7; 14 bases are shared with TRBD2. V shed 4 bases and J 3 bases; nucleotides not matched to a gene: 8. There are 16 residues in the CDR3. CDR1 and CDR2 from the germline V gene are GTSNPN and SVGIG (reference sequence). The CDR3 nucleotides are TGTGCCTGGAAGAATAGCGGGACTAGCGGGAGCTACGAGCAGTACTTC. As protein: CAWKNSGTSGSYEQYF.

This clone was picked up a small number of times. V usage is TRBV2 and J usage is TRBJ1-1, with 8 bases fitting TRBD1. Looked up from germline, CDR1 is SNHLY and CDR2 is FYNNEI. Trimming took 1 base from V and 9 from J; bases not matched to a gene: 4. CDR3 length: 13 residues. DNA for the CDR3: TGTGCCAGCAGTGAAGTGGGACAGGTCAAAGCTTTCTTT. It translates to CASSEVGQVKAFF.

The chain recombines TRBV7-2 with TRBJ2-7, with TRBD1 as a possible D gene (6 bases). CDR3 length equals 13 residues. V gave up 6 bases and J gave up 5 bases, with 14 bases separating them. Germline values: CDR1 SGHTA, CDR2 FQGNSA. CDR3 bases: TGTGCCAGCAGTCCCCCAACAGGGAACGAGCAGTACTTC. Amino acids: CASSPPTGNEQYF.

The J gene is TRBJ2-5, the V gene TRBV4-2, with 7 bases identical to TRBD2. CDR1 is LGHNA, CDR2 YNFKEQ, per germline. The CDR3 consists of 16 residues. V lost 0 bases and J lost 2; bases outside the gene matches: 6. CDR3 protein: CASSQDRGGTQETQYF. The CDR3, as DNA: TGTGCCAGCAGCCAAGATCGCGGGGGTACACAAGAGACCCAGTACTTC.

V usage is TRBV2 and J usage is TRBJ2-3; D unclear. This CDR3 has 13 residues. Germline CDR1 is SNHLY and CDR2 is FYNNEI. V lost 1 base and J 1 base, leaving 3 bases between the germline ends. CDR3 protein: CASSEVGTDTQYF. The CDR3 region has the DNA TGTGCCAGCAGTGAAGTTGGCACAGATACGCAGTATTTT.

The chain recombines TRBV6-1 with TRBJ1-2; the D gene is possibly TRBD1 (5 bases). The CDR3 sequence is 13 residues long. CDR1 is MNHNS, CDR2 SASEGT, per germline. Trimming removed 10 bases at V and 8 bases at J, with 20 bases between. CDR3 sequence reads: CATGNIGRDGYTF. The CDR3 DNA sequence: TGTGCCACTGGGAATATCGGGAGGGACGGCTACACCTTC.

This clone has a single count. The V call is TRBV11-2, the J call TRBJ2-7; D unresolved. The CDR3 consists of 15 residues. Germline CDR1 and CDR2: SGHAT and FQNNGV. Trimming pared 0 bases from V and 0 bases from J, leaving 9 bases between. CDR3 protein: CASSLEGRSSYEQYF. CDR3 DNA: TGTGCCAGCAGCTTAGAGGGCCGGAGCTCCTACGAGCAGTACTTC.

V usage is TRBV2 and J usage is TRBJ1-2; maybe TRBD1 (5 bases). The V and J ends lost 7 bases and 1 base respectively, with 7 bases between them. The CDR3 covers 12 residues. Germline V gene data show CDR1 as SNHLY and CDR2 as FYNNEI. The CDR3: CASTGINYGYTF. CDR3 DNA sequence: TGTGCCAGCACAGGGATTAACTATGGCTACACCTTC.

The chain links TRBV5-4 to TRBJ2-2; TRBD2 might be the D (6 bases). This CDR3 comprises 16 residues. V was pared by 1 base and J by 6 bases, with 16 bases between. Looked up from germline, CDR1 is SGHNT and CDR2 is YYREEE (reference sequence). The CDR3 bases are TGTGCCAGCAGCTTGTCGGGACTCCGGGCCTCCGGGGAGCTGTTTTTT. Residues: CASSLSGLRASGELFF.